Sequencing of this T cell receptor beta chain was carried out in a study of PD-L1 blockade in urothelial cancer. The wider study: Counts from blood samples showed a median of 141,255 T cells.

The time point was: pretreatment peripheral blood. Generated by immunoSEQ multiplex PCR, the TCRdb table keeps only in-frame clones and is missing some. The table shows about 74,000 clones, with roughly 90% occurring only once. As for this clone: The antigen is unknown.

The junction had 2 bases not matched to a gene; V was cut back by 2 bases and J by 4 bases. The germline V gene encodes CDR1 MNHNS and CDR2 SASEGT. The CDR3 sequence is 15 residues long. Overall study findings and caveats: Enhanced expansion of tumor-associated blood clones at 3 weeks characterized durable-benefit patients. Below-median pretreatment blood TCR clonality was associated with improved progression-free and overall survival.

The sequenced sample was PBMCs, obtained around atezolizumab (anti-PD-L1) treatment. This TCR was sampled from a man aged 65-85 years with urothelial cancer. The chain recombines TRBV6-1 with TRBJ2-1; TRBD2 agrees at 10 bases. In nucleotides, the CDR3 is TGTGCCAGCAGTGAAAGCGGGAGGGCGTACAATGAGCAGTTCTTC. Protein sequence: CASSESGRAYNEQFF.